These 29 T cell receptor beta chains came from one sample sequenced in a study of T-cell memory formation after mild COVID-19. MiXCR, run by TCRdb on the 5' RACE reads, gives a single entry per CDR3 protein. The table shows 380,000 or so distinct CDR3 sequences, with around 15% occurring only once. Sequenced: PBMCs or a T cell subset sorted from them (not recorded which). All receptors derive from a man between 18 and 35 years old who had mild COVID-19 (a few samples of this study predate the infection). Cell type and time point are not known.

This chain connects TRBV29-1 to TRBJ2-3, with D maybe TRBD1 (6 bases). V was pared by 2 bases and J by 5 bases, with 17 bases between. Germline loops: CDR1 SQVTM, CDR2 ANQGSEA. This CDR3 region has 15 residues. CDR3 amino acids: CSVERGRGGIDTQYF. CDR3 coding DNA: TGCAGCGTTGAAAGGGGCAGGGGTGGGATAGATACGCAGTATTTT.

The V call is TRBV5-1, the J call TRBJ2-1; 10 bases match TRBD2. CDR1 and CDR2 from the germline V gene are SGHRS and YFSETQ. V lost 6 bases and J lost 5; bases outside the gene matches: 5. This CDR3 is built from 14 residues. The CDR3 loop is CASTGLAANNEQFF. As DNA, the CDR3 is TGCGCCAGCACAGGACTAGCGGCCAACAATGAGCAGTTCTTC. Looking up the rest from reference TRBV5-1 and TRBJ2-1 gives the full variable domain: KAGVTQTPRYLIKTRGQQVTLSCSPISGHRSVSWYQQTPGQGLQFLFEYFSETQRNKGNFPGRFSGRQFSNSRSEMNVSTLELGDSALYLCASTGLAANNEQFFGPGTRLTVL.

This clonotype was seen a few times. This chain links TRBV4-3 with TRBJ2-3; TRBD2 might be the D (5 bases). This CDR3 comprises 13 residues. Trimming stripped 0 bases from V and 6 bases from J, with 7 bases between. Germline V gene lookup returns CDR1 LGHNA and CDR2 YSLEER. CDR3 coding DNA: TGCGCCAGCAGCCAAGATGGGAGTGATACGCAGTATTTT. Translated: CASSQDGSDTQYF.

This clonotype was recorded a few times. The chain carries TRBV29-1 and TRBJ2-7, with 8 bases matching TRBD1. V trimming: 7 bases; J trimming: 3 bases; junction bases outside the gene matches: 5. Germline CDR1 SQVTM, CDR2 ANQGSEA. The CDR3 has 12 residues. For the CDR3, the DNA is TGCAGCGCCGCCGGACAGGGCTACGAGCAGTACTTC. Amino acids: CSAAGQGYEQYF.

The V gene is TRBV5-4, the J gene TRBJ2-3, with no clear D. CDR3 length: 13 amino acids. Germline values: CDR1 SGHNT, CDR2 YYREEE (reference sequence). V lost 1 base and J lost 4, with 7 bases in between. The DNA of the CDR3 is TGTGCCAGCAGCTTGCCTTCAGCAGATACGCAGTATTTT. Encoded protein: CASSLPSADTQYF.

The chain links TRBV29-1 to TRBJ1-2; D remains unclear. CDR3 length: 13 residues. Germline V gives CDR1 SQVTM, CDR2 ANQGSEA. Trimming stripped 6 bases from V and 2 bases from J, with 13 bases between. The DNA of the CDR3 is TGCAGCGTCGCAGGTCACGAAAACTATGGCTACACCTTC. This encodes CSVAGHENYGYTF.

In this sample, this clonotype turned up a few times. This rearrangement joins TRBV6-5 to TRBJ2-7; no definite D call. CDR1 and CDR2 from the germline V gene are MNHEY and SVGAGI. Trimming shortened V by 6 bases and J by 6 bases, and 12 bases separated the two germline ends. This CDR3 has 12 amino acids. The CDR3 sequence: CASSPDPREQYF. The CDR3 nucleotides are TGTGCCAGCAGCCCGGACCCTCGCGAGCAGTACTTC.

In this sample, this clonotype turned up many times. The J gene is TRBJ1-5, the V gene TRBV12-3 or TRBV12-4; 7 bases are a match to TRBD1. V lost 5 bases and J lost 6; bases outside the gene matches: 7. The CDR3 spans 14 residues. Written as DNA, the CDR3 is TGTGCCAGCAGTCAACAGGGGTCGGGTCAGCCCCAGCATTTT. Amino acids: CASSQQGSGQPQHF.

This clonotype was counted a single time. The chain couples TRBV7-9 to TRBJ2-1; 9 nucleotides agree with TRBD1. The CDR3 extends over 18 amino acids. Trimming cost V 5 bases and J 3 bases; bases outside gene matches: 14. Germline CDR1 SEHNR, CDR2 FQNEAQ (reference sequence). CDR3 in amino acids: CASSTGRLGQGIYNEQFF. The CDR3, as DNA: TGTGCCAGCAGCACCGGCCGACTCGGACAGGGGATCTACAATGAGCAGTTCTTC.

This clonotype was counted a few times. This chain uses TRBV24-1 with TRBJ2-1; D is uncertain. V was shortened by 0 bases and J by 6 bases, with 2 bases between the two germline ends. There are 12 residues in the CDR3. The germline V gene encodes CDR1 KGHDR and CDR2 SFDVKD. The CDR3 is CATSDLVNEQFF. The CDR3 DNA reads TGTGCCACCAGTGATTTGGTCAATGAGCAGTTCTTC.

This sequence joins TRBV4-3 and TRBJ1-3, with a possible D match to TRBD1 (5 bases). The germline V gene has CDR1 LGHNA and CDR2 YSLEER. V lost 0 bases to trimming and J lost 2 bases, with 8 bases between them. This CDR3 is built from 15 residues. The CDR3 nucleotides read TGCGCCAGCAGCCAAGAGTACAGGCCTGGAAACACCATATATTTT. This gives the protein CASSQEYRPGNTIYF.

J is TRBJ1-5 and V is TRBV2; TRBD1 might be the D (5 bases). Germline V lookup: CDR1 SNHLY, CDR2 FYNNEI. Trimming pared 3 bases from V and 2 bases from J, leaving 11 bases between. The CDR3 length is 15 residues. CDR3 residues: CASSEGGGGNQPQHF. In DNA, the CDR3 is TGTGCCAGCAGTGAGGGTGGGGGAGGCAATCAGCCCCAGCATTTT.

The chain uses TRBV18 and TRBJ2-7; TRBD1 is a possible D gene (6 bases). Germline V gene data show CDR1 as KGHSH and CDR2 as LQKENI. This CDR3 is 13 amino acids long. Trimming shortened V by 0 bases and J by 10 bases, and 13 bases separated the two germline ends. The CDR3 coding sequence is TGTGCCAGCTCACCACCGAGGGGGTCCCAACAGTACTTC. Translated: CASSPPRGSQQYF.

In this sample, this clonotype turned up a few times. V usage is TRBV30 and J usage is TRBJ1-2; 10 bases match TRBD1. This CDR3 has 17 residues. Germline V gene sequence: CDR1 GTSNPN, CDR2 SVGIG (reference sequence). The trim removed 0 bases at V and 10 bases at J, leaving 17 bases unmatched. CDR3 protein: CAWSVLSRDGQGDSYTF. The CDR3, as DNA: TGTGCCTGGAGTGTACTGTCCCGAGACGGACAGGGGGATTCCTACACCTTC.

V gene TRBV6-5 combines with J gene TRBJ1-6; D might be TRBD1 (5 bases). Trimming cost V 5 bases and J 8 bases, with 10 bases left between them. The CDR3 is 13 residues long. Germline CDR1 is MNHEY and CDR2 is SVGAGI. The CDR3 bases are TGTGCCAGCAGTCGGGACGGTTATTCACCCCTCCACTTT. Protein sequence: CASSRDGYSPLHF.

The J gene is TRBJ1-1, the V gene TRBV20-1; no firm D call. The V and J ends lost 0 bases and 3 bases respectively, with 14 bases between them. Germline V gene data show CDR1 as DFQATT and CDR2 as SNEGSKA (reference sequence). This CDR3 contains 15 residues. The CDR3 sequence: CSAREIVPLDTEAFF. DNA of the CDR3: TGCAGTGCTAGAGAAATCGTCCCCTTGGACACTGAAGCTTTCTTT.

At least ten counts were recorded for this clonotype. This chain joins TRBV6-5 and TRBJ2-1, with D uncertain. Germline values: CDR1 MNHEY, CDR2 SVGAGI. This CDR3 region has 13 residues. Between the trimmed V and J ends, which lost 6 bases and 4 bases, there was a span of 10 bases. CDR3 residues: CASRAVGYNEQFF. CDR3 nucleotide sequence: TGTGCCAGCAGGGCGGTGGGGTACAATGAGCAGTTCTTC.

CDR3 sequence: CSASGSGGYQETQYF. CDR3 DNA: TGCAGTGCGTCGGGTAGCGGGGGGTACCAAGAGACCCAGTACTTC. The rearrangement links TRBV20-1 to TRBJ2-5; 10 bases line up with TRBD2. The V gene end was trimmed by 6 bases and the J gene end by 0 bases; junction bases not matched to a gene: 7. The germline V gene has CDR1 DFQATT and CDR2 SNEGSKA (reference sequence). This CDR3 has 15 residues.

Ten or more counts support this clonotype. V gene TRBV5-1 combines with J gene TRBJ2-1; TRBD2 matches at 11 bases. V shed 4 bases, J shed 5 bases, and the junction held 8 bases outside the gene matches. CDR3 size: 16 residues. The germline V gene has CDR1 SGHRS and CDR2 YFSETQ. In DNA, the CDR3 is TGCGCCAGCAGCCGATCACTAGCGGGGGCCCACAATGAGCAGTTCTTC. Translating gives CASSRSLAGAHNEQFF. Combining the CDR3 with reference TRBV5-1 and TRBJ2-1 gives the whole variable domain KAGVTQTPRYLIKTRGQQVTLSCSPISGHRSVSWYQQTPGQGLQFLFEYFSETQRNKGNFPGRFSGRQFSNSRSEMNVSTLELGDSALYLCASSRSLAGAHNEQFFGPGTRLTVL.

This chain connects TRBV6-2 or TRBV6-3 to TRBJ2-7; the D call may be TRBD1 or TRBD2 (5 bases each). Trimming removed 6 bases from V and 4 bases from J, with 13 bases in between. The CDR3 covers 13 residues. Germline loops: CDR1 MNHEY, CDR2 SVGEGT. The CDR3 DNA reads as TGTGCCAGCAGGCGTCCAGGGACGTACGAGCAGTACTTC. Encoded protein: CASRRPGTYEQYF.

This clonotype came up many times. The rearrangement uses TRBV4-3 and TRBJ1-5, with D maybe TRBD1 (6 bases). Germline assignment: CDR1 LGHNA and CDR2 YSLEER. V gave up 0 bases and J gave up 7 bases, with 13 bases separating them. The CDR3 length is 15 residues. As DNA, the CDR3 is TGCGCCAGCAGCCAAGATGGGCAGGGGAGGCAGCCCCAGCATTTT. The encoded protein is CASSQDGQGRQPQHF.

This chain connects TRBV20-1 to TRBJ2-7, with 7 bases matching TRBD2. V trimming: 3 bases; J trimming: 5 bases; junction bases outside the gene matches: 13. Per germline, CDR1 DFQATT and CDR2 SNEGSKA (reference sequence). The CDR3 runs to 15 residues. This chain's CDR3 is CSASRAGGSQDEQYV. The CDR3 region has the DNA TGCAGTGCTAGTAGGGCCGGGGGGAGTCAGGACGAGCAGTACGTC.

This clonotype was observed a handful of times. The rearrangement uses TRBV6-6 and TRBJ1-5; 8 bases line up with TRBD1. Unmatched junction bases numbered 7, after V lost 4 bases and J lost 5 bases. CDR1 MNHNY and CDR2 SVGAGI come from the germline V gene (reference sequence). The CDR3 is 15 residues long. DNA for the CDR3: TGTGCCAGCAGTTGGCGGACAGGGAGACATCAGCCCCAGCATTTT. This encodes CASSWRTGRHQPQHF.

There are a few counts of this clonotype. The gene calls are TRBV6-5 and TRBJ2-1; D may be TRBD2 (6 bases). This CDR3 region has 13 residues. Per germline, CDR1 MNHEY and CDR2 SVGAGI. With 6 bases removed from V and 6 bases from J, the gap between germline ends came to 12 bases. The CDR3 DNA is TGTGCCAGCAGCAAAGGGACTTTCAATGAGCAGTTCTTC. This encodes CASSKGTFNEQFF.

The chain uses TRBV28 and TRBJ1-1; D remains ambiguous. Trimming took off 5 bases at V and 10 bases at J, with 17 bases between the two ends. The CDR3 loop spans 13 amino acids. Germline loops: CDR1 MDHEN, CDR2 SYDVKM. The DNA for the CDR3 is TGTGCCAGCAGTCCTATCGGACCACCGGGAGCTTTCTTT. The encoded protein is CASSPIGPPGAFF. Drawing the rest from reference TRBV28 and TRBJ1-1, the complete variable domain is DVKVTQSSRYLVKRTGEKVFLECVQDMDHENMFWYRQDPGLGLRLIYFSYDVKMKEKGDIPEGYSVSREKKERFSLILESASTNQTSMYLCASSPIGPPGAFFGQGTRLTVV.

This clonotype was detected a few times. The rearrangement links TRBV7-9 to TRBJ2-3; a weak D match, TRBD2 (5 bases). The CDR3 spans 16 residues. From germline, CDR1 is SEHNR and CDR2 FQNEAQ (reference sequence). V was trimmed by 6 bases and J by 1 base, leaving 17 bases between them. The CDR3 here is CASRRIGVEGTDTQYF. The CDR3 region has the DNA TGTGCCAGCAGGCGGATCGGGGTCGAGGGCACAGATACGCAGTATTTT.

This clonotype was counted between two and nine times. The chain couples TRBV7-9 to TRBJ2-6; D possibly corresponds to TRBD1 (6 bases). There are 18 residues in the CDR3. Trimming took off 6 bases at V and 0 bases at J, with 18 bases between the two ends. Germline V gene lookup returns CDR1 SEHNR and CDR2 FQNEAQ (reference sequence). CDR3 sequence: CASSLTSGQRSGANVLTF. The CDR3 DNA reads as TGTGCCAGCAGTCTTACCTCAGGACAGCGCTCTGGGGCCAACGTCCTGACTTTC.

This clonotype was counted only a few times. The rearrangement links TRBV5-1 to TRBJ2-1, with TRBD2 matching 12 bases. This CDR3 has 17 amino acids. The junction had 13 bases not matched to a gene; V was cut back by 4 bases and J by 8 bases. Germline-derived CDR1 and CDR2 are SGHRS and YFSETQ. CDR3 sequence: CASSPPGLAGYNDEQFF. The DNA for the CDR3 is TGCGCCAGCAGCCCGCCCGGACTAGCGGGGTACAATGATGAGCAGTTCTTC. The full variable domain, rest sourced from reference TRBV5-1 and TRBJ2-1, is KAGVTQTPRYLIKTRGQQVTLSCSPISGHRSVSWYQQTPGQGLQFLFEYFSETQRNKGNFPGRFSGRQFSNSRSEMNVSTLELGDSALYLCASSPPGLAGYNDEQFFGPGTRLTVL.

On this clonotype: The CDR3 end shows no conserved phenylalanine or tryptophan, and so a read error is likely. J is TRBJ2-7 and V is TRBV19, with a weak D call TRBD2 (6 bases). Germline V gene data show CDR1 as LNHDA and CDR2 as SQIVND (reference sequence). Trimming took off 4 bases at V and 3 bases at J, with 13 bases between the two ends. The CDR3 is 14 amino acids. The CDR3 sequence is CASSNRGSFYEQYI. For the CDR3, the DNA is TGTGCCAGTAGTAACCGGGGGAGCTTCTACGAGCAGTACATC.